This is a list of T cell receptor beta chains from one sample in a study of blood T cells in healthy people across ages. TCRdb re-derived calls from the 5' RACE reads in MiXCR, one entry per CDR3 protein. The sample carries over 1.5 million distinct CDR3 sequences, less than 50% recorded once. The sample taken for sequencing was blood. All receptors derive from a woman aged 40 to 49 in good health. CDR3s leave out the opening cysteine and the closing phenylalanine or tryptophan.

V gene	J gene	CDR3 protein
TRBV20-1	TRBJ2-3	SARDRSGRTDTQY
TRBV20-1	TRBJ2-3	SVILSGGVNTDTQY
TRBV5-1	TRBJ2-5	ASGASGGSLEETQY
TRBV20-1	TRBJ2-3	SAKSQRGSSADTQY
TRBV20-1	TRBJ2-3	SARGEGVDTQY
TRBV14	TRBJ2-3	ASSQDWAARTKDTQY
TRBV29-1	TRBJ1-2	SVEDRAGGNYGYT
TRBV20-1	TRBJ2-5	SAAPLGLVETQY
TRBV4-3	TRBJ1-2	ASSLHLDRFYGYT
TRBV9	TRBJ1-1	ASGPQTTEAF
TRBV6-2/TRBV6-3	TRBJ2-1	ASSFGALAGGAGYNEQF
TRBV4-3	TRBJ2-7	ASSRRGTSGEQY
TRBV28	NA	ASSLAGQTLEQY
TRBV6-2/TRBV6-3	TRBJ2-1	ASSSRGGGSAHNEQF
TRBV6-2/TRBV6-3	TRBJ2-5	ASSFLGQGRETQY
TRBV7-2	TRBJ2-7	ASSLLGGTGVHEQY
TRBV4-2	TRBJ2-5	ASSQASGVALETQY
TRBV27	TRBJ2-5	ASTQLGRGQRETQY
TRBV27	TRBJ2-7	ASTARGSPWEQY
TRBV20-1	TRBJ2-7	SARDTQGANEQY
TRBV20-1	TRBJ2-1	SARDTVATAGQF
TRBV20-1	TRBJ2-1	SAQAVSSYNEQF
TRBV20-1	TRBJ2-2	SARDYTTPNTGELF
TRBV7-2	TRBJ2-7	ASSSGLAGARGPEQY
TRBV9	TRBJ2-3	ASSAPGHVTDTQY
TRBV6-2/TRBV6-3	TRBJ2-6	ASSYIPGRGTGANVLT
TRBV7-2	TRBJ2-5	ASSFYGQQETQY
TRBV29-1	TRBJ1-6	SVQQGNNSPLH
TRBV28	TRBJ1-2	ASRLGTTDGYT
TRBV5-1	TRBJ2-7	ASSLAGIPPYEQY
TRBV7-2	TRBJ2-3	ASSLDRVRSTDTQY